This T cell receptor beta chain stems from a study of lymphopenia after photon versus proton radiotherapy (dated by TCRdb to the late 2010s). Concerning the study at large: In patients with gastrointestinal tumors who developed high-grade lymphopenia, the study compared the immunological effects of photon radiation therapy with those of proton radiation therapy. The cohort included some 20 patients with gastrointestinal tumors who developed lymphopenia after receiving either photon or proton therapy. The goal of the study was to characterize the differences between the two radiation modalities in how they affect the immune system.

What the study reported, not specific to this receptor: Proton-treated patients stayed relatively stable during treatment, while photon-treated patients lost naive T cells and TCR diversity and gained effector/memory populations. After the lymphocyte count nadir, photon-treated repertoires showed oligoclonal expansion, especially of CD8+ Temra cells, which drove the drop in diversity. Across the cohort, an inverse correlation was found between a larger post-nadir drop in TCR diversity and overall survival time among patients who died. The survival association was examined only in patients who died, and the authors described better survival with proton therapy as a possibility, not as a demonstrated result.

Library creation used the immunoSEQ multiplex PCR assay. Deep sequencing of rearranged TCR beta loci, alongside multiparametric flow cytometry, was used to profile T cell repertoires. TCRdb obtained this table from immuneACCESS and retained in-frame rearrangements with V and J assigned. These tables miss some clones; where compared with another copy, unresolved V genes account for less than half of the shortfall, and the remainder is unexplained. The sample table lists about 33,000 clones, roughly 90% of them with a count of one. Of the sample, approximately 6.5% falls within the top ten clones. Notes on this clone: Its target antigen remains unknown. Base quality data are lacking; no much larger clone is found one base away.

CDR1 and CDR2, looked up from the germline V gene, are MDHEN and SYDVKM. The trim is 5 bases for V and 8 bases for J, with a gap of 7 bases between the germline ends. Measured from the cysteine to the phenylalanine, the CDR3 is 11 residues long. Only the CDR3 portion is preserved as DNA: 33 bases, with reading frame beginning at the first base. The clonotype comes from a woman in her 50s with pancreatic cancer. The chain is encoded by TRBV28 joined to TRBJ2-1, with no reliable assignment of the D segment. The sample consisted of peripheral blood, taken from a patient treated with photon-based radiotherapy. The DNA reads TGTGCCAGCAGTCGCCGGGATGAGCAGTTCTTC. Translated, this gives CASSRRDEQFF.